The TCR beta chain under discussion was sequenced for a study of PD-L1 blockade in urothelial cancer. Study-wide findings and caveats: Better survival was predicted by below-median pretreatment blood TCR clonality.

As to time point: pretreatment peripheral blood. Pretreatment and on-treatment blood mononuclear cell samples were taken, totaling between 1 and 8 time points per patient. Trimming took off 1 base at V and 3 bases at J, with 11 bases between the two ends. The CDR3 extends over 15 amino acids. Germline lookup yields CDR1 SGHTA and CDR2 FQGNSA. Worth noting for this clone: Its antigen is as yet unknown.

TCRdb's copy holds only in-frame clones and misses some; the assay was immunoSEQ multiplex PCR. Here the sample spans 48,000 or so clones, roughly 85% being singletons. The clonotype originates from a woman in her sixties with urothelial cancer. The specimen was PBMCs, collected around atezolizumab (anti-PD-L1) treatment. This chain links TRBV7-2 with TRBJ2-3; D is perhaps TRBD1 (6 bases). In DNA form, the CDR3 reads TGTGCCAGCAGCTTAGGCTGGCAGGGGACAGATACGCAGTATTTT. It specifies CASSLGWQGTDTQYF.